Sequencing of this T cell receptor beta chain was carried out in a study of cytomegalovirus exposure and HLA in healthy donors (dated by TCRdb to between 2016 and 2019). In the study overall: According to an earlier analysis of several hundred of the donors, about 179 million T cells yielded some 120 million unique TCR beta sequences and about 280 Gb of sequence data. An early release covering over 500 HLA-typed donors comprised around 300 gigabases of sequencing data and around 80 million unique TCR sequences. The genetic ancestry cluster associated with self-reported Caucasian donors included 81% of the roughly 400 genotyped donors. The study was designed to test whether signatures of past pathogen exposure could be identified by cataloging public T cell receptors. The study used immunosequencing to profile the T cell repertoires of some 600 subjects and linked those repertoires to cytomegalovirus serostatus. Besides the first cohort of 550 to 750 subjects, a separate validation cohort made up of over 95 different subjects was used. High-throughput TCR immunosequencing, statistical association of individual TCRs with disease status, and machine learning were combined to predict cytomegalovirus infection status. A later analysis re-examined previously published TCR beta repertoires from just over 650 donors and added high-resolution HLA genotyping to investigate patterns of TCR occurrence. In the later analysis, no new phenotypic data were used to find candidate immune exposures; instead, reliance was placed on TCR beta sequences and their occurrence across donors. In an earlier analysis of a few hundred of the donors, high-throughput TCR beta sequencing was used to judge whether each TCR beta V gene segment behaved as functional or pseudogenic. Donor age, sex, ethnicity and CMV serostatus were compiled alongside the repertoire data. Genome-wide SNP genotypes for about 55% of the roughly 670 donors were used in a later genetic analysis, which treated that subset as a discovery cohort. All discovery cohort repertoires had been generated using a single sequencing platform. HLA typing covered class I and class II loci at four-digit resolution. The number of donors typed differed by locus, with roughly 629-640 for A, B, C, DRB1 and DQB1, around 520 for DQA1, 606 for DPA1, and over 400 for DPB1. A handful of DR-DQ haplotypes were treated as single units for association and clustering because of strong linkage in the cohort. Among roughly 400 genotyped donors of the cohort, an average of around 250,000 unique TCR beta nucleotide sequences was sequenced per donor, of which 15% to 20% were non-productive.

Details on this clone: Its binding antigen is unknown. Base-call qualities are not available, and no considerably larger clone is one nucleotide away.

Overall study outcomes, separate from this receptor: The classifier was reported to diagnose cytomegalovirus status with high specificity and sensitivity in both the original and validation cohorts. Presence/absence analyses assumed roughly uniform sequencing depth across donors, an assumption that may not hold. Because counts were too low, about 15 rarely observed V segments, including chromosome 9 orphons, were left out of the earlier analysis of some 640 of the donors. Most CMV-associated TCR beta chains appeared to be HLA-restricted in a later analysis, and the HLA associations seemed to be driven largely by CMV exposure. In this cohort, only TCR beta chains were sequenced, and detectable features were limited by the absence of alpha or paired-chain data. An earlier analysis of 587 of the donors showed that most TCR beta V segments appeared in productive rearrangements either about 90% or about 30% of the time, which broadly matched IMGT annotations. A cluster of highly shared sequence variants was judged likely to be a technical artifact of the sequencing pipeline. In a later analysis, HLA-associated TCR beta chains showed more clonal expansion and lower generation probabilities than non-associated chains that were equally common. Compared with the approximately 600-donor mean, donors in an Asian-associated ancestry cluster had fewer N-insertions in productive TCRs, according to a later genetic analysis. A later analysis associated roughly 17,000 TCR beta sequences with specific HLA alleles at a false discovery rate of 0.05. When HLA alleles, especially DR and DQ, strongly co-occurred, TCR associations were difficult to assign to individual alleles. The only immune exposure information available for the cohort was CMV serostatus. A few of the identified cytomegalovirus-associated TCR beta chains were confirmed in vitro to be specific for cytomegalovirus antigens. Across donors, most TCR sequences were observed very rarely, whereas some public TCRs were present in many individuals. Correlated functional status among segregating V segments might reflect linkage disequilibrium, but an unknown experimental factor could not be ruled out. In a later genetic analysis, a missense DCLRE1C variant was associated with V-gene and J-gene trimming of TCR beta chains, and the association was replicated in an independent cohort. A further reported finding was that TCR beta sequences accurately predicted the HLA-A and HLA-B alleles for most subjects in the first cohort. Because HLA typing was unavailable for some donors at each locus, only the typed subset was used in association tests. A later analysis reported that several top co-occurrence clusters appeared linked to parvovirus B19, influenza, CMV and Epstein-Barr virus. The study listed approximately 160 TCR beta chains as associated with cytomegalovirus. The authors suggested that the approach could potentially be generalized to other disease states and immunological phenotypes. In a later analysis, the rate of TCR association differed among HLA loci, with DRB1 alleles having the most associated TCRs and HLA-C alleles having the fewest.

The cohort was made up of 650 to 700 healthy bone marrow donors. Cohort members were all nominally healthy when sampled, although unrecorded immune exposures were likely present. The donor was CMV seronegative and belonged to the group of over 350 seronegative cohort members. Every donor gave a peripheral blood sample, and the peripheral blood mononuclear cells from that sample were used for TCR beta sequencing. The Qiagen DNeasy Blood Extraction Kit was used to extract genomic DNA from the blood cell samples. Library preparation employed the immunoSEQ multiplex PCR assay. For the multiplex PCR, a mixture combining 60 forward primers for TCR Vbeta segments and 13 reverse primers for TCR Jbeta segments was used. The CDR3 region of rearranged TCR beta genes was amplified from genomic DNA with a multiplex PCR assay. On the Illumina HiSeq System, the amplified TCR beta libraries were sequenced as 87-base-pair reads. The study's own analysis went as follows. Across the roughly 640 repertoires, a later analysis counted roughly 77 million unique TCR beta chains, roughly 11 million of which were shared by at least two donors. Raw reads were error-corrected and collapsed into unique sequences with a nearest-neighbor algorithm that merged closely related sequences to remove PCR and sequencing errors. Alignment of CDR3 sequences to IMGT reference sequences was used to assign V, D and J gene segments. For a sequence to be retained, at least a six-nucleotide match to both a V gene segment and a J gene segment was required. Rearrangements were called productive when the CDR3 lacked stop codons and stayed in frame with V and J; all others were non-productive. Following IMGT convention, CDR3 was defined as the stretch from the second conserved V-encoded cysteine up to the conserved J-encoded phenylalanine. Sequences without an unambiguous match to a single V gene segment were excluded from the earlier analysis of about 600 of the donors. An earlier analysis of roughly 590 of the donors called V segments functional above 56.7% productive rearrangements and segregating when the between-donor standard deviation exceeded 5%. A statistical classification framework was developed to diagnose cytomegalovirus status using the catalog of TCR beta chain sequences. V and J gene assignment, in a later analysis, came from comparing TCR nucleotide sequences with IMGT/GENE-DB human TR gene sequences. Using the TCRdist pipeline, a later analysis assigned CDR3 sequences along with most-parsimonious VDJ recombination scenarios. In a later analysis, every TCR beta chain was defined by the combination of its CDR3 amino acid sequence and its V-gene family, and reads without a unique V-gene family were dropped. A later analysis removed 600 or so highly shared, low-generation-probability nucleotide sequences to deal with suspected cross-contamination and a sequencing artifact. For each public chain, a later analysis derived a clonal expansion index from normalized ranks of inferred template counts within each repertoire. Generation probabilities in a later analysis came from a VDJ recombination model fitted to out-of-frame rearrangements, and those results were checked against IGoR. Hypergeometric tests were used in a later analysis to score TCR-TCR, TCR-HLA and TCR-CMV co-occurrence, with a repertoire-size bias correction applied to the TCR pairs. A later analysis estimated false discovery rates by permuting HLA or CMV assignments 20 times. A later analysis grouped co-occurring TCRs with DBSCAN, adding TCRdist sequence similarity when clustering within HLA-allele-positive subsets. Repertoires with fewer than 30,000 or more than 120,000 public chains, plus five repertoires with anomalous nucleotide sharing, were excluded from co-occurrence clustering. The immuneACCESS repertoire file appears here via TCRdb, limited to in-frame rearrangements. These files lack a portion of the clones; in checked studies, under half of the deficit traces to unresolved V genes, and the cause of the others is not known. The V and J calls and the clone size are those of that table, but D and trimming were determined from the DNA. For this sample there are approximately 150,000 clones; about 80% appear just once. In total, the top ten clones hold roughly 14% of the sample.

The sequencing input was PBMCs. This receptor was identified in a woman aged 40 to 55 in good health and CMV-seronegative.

CDR3 reads: CASRSRQNTGELFF. The nucleotide sequence reads TGTGCCAGCAGGAGCCGACAGAACACCGGGGAGCTGTTTTTT. In this chain, TRBV6-6 is recombined with TRBJ2-2, with no confident D gene call. There are 14 amino acids in the CDR3, from cysteine to phenylalanine inclusive. Kept here is only the CDR3 DNA, which spans 42 bases and is read in frame from base 1. CDR1 and CDR2 are drawn from the germline V gene (reference sequence): MNHNY, SVGAGI. V is reduced by 6 bases and J by 1 base, leaving a spacing of 9 bases between them.